This TCR beta chain came from a study of a mutant IDH1 vaccine in newly diagnosed glioma. Measured with immunoSEQ multiplex PCR; TCRdb has only the in-frame clones, and not every one. The sample comprises tens of thousands of clones, approximately 83% of which are singletons, and over 1.5% rests with the top ten. Noted time point: week 5, during vaccination. With topical imiquimod, each dose of the vaccine consisted of 300 ug of mutant IDH1 20-mer peptide. The CDR3 spans 13 residues. CDR1 SQVTM and CDR2 ANQGSEA come from the germline V gene. V was trimmed by 8 bases and J by 1 base, leaving 13 bases between them. As for this clone: The antigen remains unidentified.

Here the sequenced sample was PBMCs, taken from a glioma patient whose treatment included an IDH1 peptide vaccine. The J gene is TRBJ2-3, the V gene TRBV29-1; D is perhaps TRBD1 (5 bases). The clonotype was recovered from a man aged 40-55 years with glioma. The CDR3 sequence is CSLGARGTDTQYF. The CDR3 DNA reads as TGCAGCCTTGGGGCAAGAGGCACAGATACGCAGTATTTT.